This TCR beta chain was documented in a study of T-cell reconstitution after alpha-beta-depleted transplantation in children. Findings and limits, study-wide: Several hundred expanded graft clones reportedly gave rise to the alpha-beta T cells present about two months after transplant. T-cell counts and diversity at one year following transplant were attributed mainly to newly produced T cells.

This clonotype was observed a few times. Its cognate antigen is unknown. V shed 0 bases and J shed 0 bases, with 11 bases lying between them. The CDR3 extends over 16 amino acids. As it was prepared, the TCRbeta library received unique molecular identifiers. TCRdb re-analysed the PCR reads in MiXCR, keeping a single row per CDR3 protein. Among hundreds of thousands of distinct CDR3 sequences listed, approximately 13% were seen once. The receptor was isolated from a male patient younger than 18 who had a stem cell transplant for acute myeloid leukemia, so the T cells may come from the graft donor. The sequenced sample was PBMCs, mostly from graft donor cells, obtained 360 days after TCRalphabeta/CD19-depleted stem cell transplant. The chain has TRBV12-3 or TRBV12-4 and TRBJ1-1; perhaps TRBD1 as D (6 bases). Here the CDR3 DNA reads TGTGCCAGCAGTTTAGCCACAGGGTACATGAACACTGAAGCTTTCTTT. Translation gives CASSLATGYMNTEAFF.